A single sample is the source of the 2 T cell receptor beta chains below, sequenced in a study of blood T cell repertoires in COVID-19. Sequenced by immunoSEQ multiplex PCR; TCRdb stores in-frame clones only, minus some. Of 250,000 to 300,000 clones in the sample, about 89% were seen once. Specimen: peripheral blood. The source of these receptors is a man aged 35 to 55 with acute or convalescent COVID-19.

V usage is TRBV19 and J usage is TRBJ1-1, with D possibly matching TRBD1 (6 bases). The CDR3 is 13 amino acids. V shed 4 bases and J shed 8 bases, with 14 bases lying between them. Per the germline V gene, CDR1 is LNHDA and CDR2 is SQIVND (reference sequence). The CDR3 region has the DNA TGTGCCAGTAGTACAGCAGGGGTCTGGGAAGCTTTCTTT. Amino acid sequence: CASSTAGVWEAFF.

J is TRBJ2-1 and V is TRBV9, with 7 positions matching TRBD2. This CDR3 region has 15 residues. V dropped 2 bases and J dropped 0; count of bases not matched to a gene: 2. Germline V gene lookup returns CDR1 SGDLS and CDR2 YYNGEE. The CDR3 DNA is TGTGCCAGCAGCGTCAGGACTAGCTCCTACAATGAGCAGTTCTTC. This translates into CASSVRTSSYNEQFF. The variable domain in full, with the rest retrieved from reference TRBV9 and TRBJ2-1, is DSGVTQTPKHLITATGQRVTLRCSPRSGDLSVYWYQQSLDQGLQFLIQYYNGEERAKGNILERFSAQQFPDLHSELNLSSLELGDSALYFCASSVRTSSYNEQFFGPGTRLTVL.